This T cell receptor (beta chain) was found in a study of cytomegalovirus exposure and HLA in healthy donors. Study-level results: In an earlier analysis, in 587 donors, most V segments appeared productive either ~90% or ~30% of the time. The study put 150 or so TCR beta chains on its list as cytomegalovirus-associated.

Comment on this clone: What it binds is not known.

CDR3 length: 14 amino acids. Looked up from germline, CDR1 is SGHNT and CDR2 is YENEEA. V dropped 5 bases and J dropped 4 bases, with 11 bases sitting between them. The PCR used 60 Vbeta and 13 Jbeta primers. Here immunoSEQ multiplex PCR was the method, and the copy in TCRdb shows in-frame clones only, minus some. The sample lists over 75,000 clones, 79% occurring once. The chain is built from TRBV11-3 and TRBJ1-4; D call uncertain. Sample: PBMCs. The receptor's source is a male donor in good health and CMV-seropositive. The CDR3 loop is CASSPWEGNEKLFF. CDR3 nucleotides: TGTGCCAGCAGCCCATGGGAGGGTAATGAAAAACTGTTTTTT.